A single sample is the source of the 8 T cell receptor beta chains below, sequenced in a study of shared clonotypes between healthy human individuals. Measured with immunoSEQ multiplex PCR; TCRdb has only the in-frame clones, and not every one. The sample yields roughly 2.2 million clones, about 92% seen once. What was sequenced was naive CD4+ T cells from PBMCs. Subset denoted: CD45RA+ positively selected. These receptors were taken from a man younger than 35 in good health. Some clones in this sample may be carry-over from other donors' samples.

Turning to this clone: Other DNA sequences of this sample code for an identical CDR3. The chain links TRBV18 to TRBJ1-1; D unclear. Germline values: CDR1 KGHSH, CDR2 LQKENI. The CDR3 contains 11 residues. Trimming cost V 2 bases and J 5 bases, with 3 bases left between them. The CDR3, as DNA: TGTGCCAGCTCACCAGGGACTGAAGCTTTCTTT. Residues: CASSPGTEAFF.

The rearrangement joins TRBV7-2 to TRBJ2-1, with 7 positions matching TRBD1. This CDR3 is 16 amino acids long. V lost 5 bases and J lost 2; bases outside the gene matches: 9. The germline V gene encodes CDR1 SGHTA and CDR2 FQGNSA. CDR3 DNA sequence: TGTGCCAGCAGCCCCTGGGACAGTGGCACCTACAATGAGCAGTTCTTC. Its protein product is CASSPWDSGTYNEQFF.

The CDR3 DNA sequence: TGTGCCATCAGTGAGTCGGGTTATTCACCCCTCCACTTT. It translates to CAISESGYSPLHF. The V call is TRBV10-3, the J call TRBJ1-6; D remains unclear. Per germline, CDR1 ENHRY and CDR2 SYGVKD. V was trimmed by 0 bases and J by 8 bases, leaving 5 bases between them. CDR3 length: 13 residues.

This clone was recorded once. The V call is TRBV6-4, the J call TRBJ2-2, with D maybe TRBD1 (6 bases). There are 14 residues in the CDR3. V gave up 5 bases and J gave up 4 bases, with 11 bases separating them. In germline, CDR1 is MRHNA, CDR2 SNTAGT. In DNA, the CDR3 is TGTGCCAGCAGTTACAGGGAAGGCACCGGGGAGCTGTTTTTT. The encoded protein is CASSYREGTGELFF.

The chain carries TRBV28 and TRBJ2-1; 9 bases fit TRBD2. V was clipped by 5 bases and J by 2 bases; unmatched bases: 7. Germline-derived CDR1 and CDR2 are MDHEN and SYDVKM. The CDR3 runs 16 residues. CDR3 sequence: CASSLPLAGTYNEQFF. The CDR3 nucleotides read TGTGCCAGCAGTCTGCCCCTAGCGGGGACCTACAATGAGCAGTTCTTC.

This clone was seen a single time. This chain uses TRBV14 with TRBJ2-3; D assignment may be TRBD1 or TRBD2 (5 bases each). Germline CDR1 reads SGHDN; CDR2 reads FVKESK. CDR3 length: 14 amino acids. V was clipped by 0 bases and J by 3 bases, with 7 bases between them. The CDR3 region is CASSQDWGTDTQYF. The CDR3 nucleotides read TGTGCCAGCAGCCAAGATTGGGGGACAGATACGCAGTATTTT.

The V and J genes are TRBV29-1 and TRBJ2-1, with TRBD2 identical over 9 bases. Per the germline V gene, CDR1 is SQVTM and CDR2 is ANQGSEA. The V segment lost 1 base and the J segment 4 bases; nucleotides outside the gene matches: 5. This CDR3 has 15 residues. The CDR3 loop is CSVEGREGPYNEQFF. The CDR3 nucleotides read TGCAGCGTTGAAGGGCGGGAGGGCCCTTACAATGAGCAGTTCTTC.

V usage is TRBV10-3 and J usage is TRBJ2-5; no definite D call. V was shortened by 6 bases and J by 5 bases, with 13 bases between the two germline ends. The CDR3 sequence is 13 residues long. Germline lookup yields CDR1 ENHRY and CDR2 SYGVKD. CDR3 in DNA: TGTGCCATCAGAGCTGAGACCCAGGAGACCCAGTACTTC. Its translation is CAIRAETQETQYF.